This T cell receptor (beta chain) was identified in a study of shared clonotypes between healthy human individuals. About the study: Per-donor plates numbered three CD4 naive, three CD4 memory, two CD8 naive and one CD8 memory. General study points: About 5% of naive CD4 clonotypes were shared across a handful of donors. Relative to their counterparts shared across all four donors, non-shared clonotypes exhibited diminished generation probabilities.

The CDR3 contains 12 residues. CDR1 and CDR2 from the germline V gene are MDHEN and SYDVKM. Trimming shortened V by 2 bases and J by 8 bases, and 6 bases separated the two germline ends. As concerns this clone: Its target is unknown.

Assay execution took place at the deep level. Profiling relied on immunoSEQ multiplex PCR, and the TCRdb table lists in-frame clones only, not all of them. The table has hundreds of thousands of clones, around 95% seen once. The naive CD8 fraction comprised CD45RO-negative cells positively selected for CCR7 and excluded terminally differentiated effector memory CD45RA+ cells. The chain couples TRBV28 to TRBJ2-2; no firm D call. Material: naive CD8+ T cells sorted from blood. This sequence originates from a woman aged 25 to 39 in good health. CDR3 residues: CASSLPGGELFF. As DNA, the CDR3 is TGTGCCAGCAGTTTACCTGGTGGGGAGCTGTTTTTT.